Following are 27 T cell receptor beta chains from one sample sequenced in a study of T cell responses to AZD1222 COVID-19 vaccine (TCRdb year 2021). This specimen's time point label, per the study, means: baseline before first vaccination. What the treatment or condition label conveys for this sample: meningococcal conjugate vaccine given as trial control. The library relied on the immunoSEQ multiplex PCR assay. Entries here come from immuneACCESS through TCRdb and include only in-frame sequences with V and J called. Some clones fail to appear in such tables; in the studies checked, an unresolved V gene covers under half of the shortfall, and the cause of the remainder is unknown. The sample table contains around 160,000 clones; only one count was recorded for 75% to 95% of them. The top ten hold roughly 2.9% of the sample. The specimen comprised peripheral blood, sampled on day 0 of MenACWY control vaccination. These receptors were taken from an adult in good health.

The chain employs TRBV27 and TRBJ1-5; D perhaps matches TRBD1 (6 bases). Trimming took 8 bases from V and 2 from J, leaving 16 bases between them. Germline V gene data show CDR1 as MNHEY and CDR2 as SMNVEV (reference sequence). The CDR3 has 15 amino acids. Here the CDR3 reads CASLRQAMGNQPQHF. The CDR3 nucleotides are TGTGCCAGCTTAAGACAGGCAATGGGCAATCAGCCCCAGCATTTT.

This sequence joins TRBV9 and TRBJ1-1, with D uncertain. Germline V CDR1 and CDR2: SGDLS, YYNGEE. This CDR3 contains 14 residues. V lost 0 bases to trimming and J lost 0 bases, with 6 bases between them. The CDR3, as DNA: TGTGCCAGCAGCGTAGAACAAATGAACACTGAAGCTTTCTTT. This sequence encodes CASSVEQMNTEAFF.

This clone showed up just once. J is TRBJ1-1 and V is TRBV7-3; D unresolved. The V gene lost 3 bases and the J gene lost 4 bases, with 12 bases spanning the gap. This CDR3 comprises 14 residues. Germline loops: CDR1 SGHTA, CDR2 FQGTGA. The CDR3, as DNA: TGTGCCAGCAGCTTTTCCCAGTCGAGCACTGAAGCTTTCTTT. Translating it yields CASSFSQSSTEAFF.

The V and J genes are TRBV30 and TRBJ1-2; the D gene is possibly TRBD1 (5 bases). Germline CDR1 and CDR2: GTSNPN and SVGIG (reference sequence). The CDR3 is 13 residues long. V was clipped by 2 bases and J by 3 bases, with 10 bases between them. The CDR3 sequence: CAWSRRGDYGYTF. The CDR3 region has the DNA TGTGCCTGGAGTCGTAGGGGCGACTATGGCTACACCTTC.

This chain links TRBV27 with TRBJ2-7; 9 nucleotides line up with TRBD2. The CDR3 consists of 15 residues. Germline assignment: CDR1 MNHEY and CDR2 SMNVEV (reference sequence). The V gene end was trimmed by 2 bases and the J gene end by 3 bases; junction bases not matched to a gene: 5. The CDR3 sequence is CASSLGPAGGYEQYF. The CDR3 coding sequence is TGTGCCAGCAGTTTAGGTCCAGCGGGAGGCTACGAGCAGTACTTC.

The rearrangement joins TRBV4-1 to TRBJ1-3; D ambiguous. Trimming pared 3 bases from V and 3 bases from J, leaving 9 bases between. From germline, CDR1 is MGHRA and CDR2 YSYEKL. This CDR3 region has 14 residues. CDR3 in amino acids: CASSHGLGGNTIYF. The CDR3 coding sequence is TGCGCCAGCAGCCATGGGCTCGGTGGAAACACCATATATTTT.

The CDR3 loop is CASSPGLAGAGEQFF. DNA of the CDR3: TGTGCCAGCAGTCCGGGACTAGCGGGAGCCGGTGAGCAGTTCTTC. This chain uses TRBV28 with TRBJ2-1, with TRBD2 matching 14 bases. The CDR3 sequence is 15 residues long. Looked up from germline, CDR1 is MDHEN and CDR2 is SYDVKM. J was trimmed by 9 bases and V by 5 bases; bases with no gene match: 6.

J is TRBJ2-1 and V is TRBV6-5; no clear D. The length of the CDR3 is 14 residues. The ends were cut back, 7 bases at V and 3 bases at J, with 13 bases in the middle. Looked up from germline, CDR1 is MNHEY and CDR2 is SVGAGI. The CDR3 nucleotides are TGTGCCAGCAAGGACGGATTGGGCTACAATGAGCAGTTCTTC. Translated: CASKDGLGYNEQFF.

V is TRBV13 and J is TRBJ2-7; D is undetermined. Germline V CDR1 and CDR2: PRHDT, FYEKMQ (reference sequence). Trimming shortened V by 5 bases and J by 0 bases, and 8 bases separated the two germline ends. This CDR3 has 13 residues. CDR3 residues: CASSPGNSYEQYF. The DNA of the CDR3 is TGTGCCAGCAGCCCTGGAAACTCCTACGAGCAGTACTTC.

This clone was recorded only once. V is TRBV11-2 and J is TRBJ1-1, with D uncertain. Trimming stripped 5 bases from V and 6 bases from J, with 16 bases between. The V gene's germline CDR1 is SGHAT and CDR2 FQNNGV. CDR3 length: 14 residues. The CDR3 reads CASSPRRIGPEAFF. The DNA of the CDR3 is TGTGCCAGCAGCCCCCGTCGAATCGGCCCTGAAGCTTTCTTT.

The chain links TRBV27 to TRBJ1-5; D is unresolved. Germline V gene data show CDR1 as MNHEY and CDR2 as SMNVEV (reference sequence). V lost 7 bases, J lost 1 base, and 8 bases lay in between. The CDR3 is 13 residues long. This chain's CDR3 is CASTWESNQPQHF. The CDR3 DNA follows: TGTGCCAGCACCTGGGAGAGCAATCAGCCCCAGCATTTT.

The chain links TRBV3-1 (or the pseudogene TRBV3-2) to TRBJ2-2, with 8 bases matching TRBD2. Looked up from germline, CDR1 is LGHDT and CDR2 is YNNKEL (reference sequence). The CDR3 length is 18 residues. The V segment lost 1 base and the J segment 7 bases; nucleotides outside the gene matches: 14. The CDR3 DNA follows: TGTGCCAGCAGCCAAGGCCGAGCGGGGGCCCGCTTAGGCGGGGAGCTGTTTTTT. It codes for CASSQGRAGARLGGELFF.

The chain employs TRBV11-3 and TRBJ2-1; D call uncertain. The germline gives CDR1 SGHNT, CDR2 YENEEA. V was pared by 5 bases and J by 7 bases, with 12 bases between. There are 13 residues in the CDR3. The CDR3 DNA sequence: TGTGCCAGCAGCCCCCCGTTCAGGAATGAGCAGTTCTTC. It specifies CASSPPFRNEQFF.

The chain uses TRBV10-3 and TRBJ1-1; D remains ambiguous. CDR3 length equals 15 residues. V gave up 7 bases and J gave up 3 bases, with 18 bases separating them. Per germline, CDR1 ENHRY and CDR2 SYGVKD. CDR3 residues: CAIIPGEGYDTEAFF. CDR3 coding DNA: TGTGCCATCATCCCTGGGGAGGGTTACGACACTGAAGCTTTCTTT.

The V call is TRBV27, the J call TRBJ2-3, with D possibly matching TRBD1 (5 bases). V lost 3 bases, J lost 5 bases, and 6 bases lay in between. CDR3 length equals 12 residues. CDR1 MNHEY and CDR2 SMNVEV come from the germline V gene (reference sequence). The CDR3 nucleotides are TGTGCCAGCAGTTTTAGGGGAGATACGCAGTATTTT. Amino acids: CASSFRGDTQYF.

The V call is TRBV28, the J call TRBJ1-5, with 7 bases aligning to TRBD1. Per germline, CDR1 MDHEN and CDR2 SYDVKM. Germline trimming cut 5 bases from V and 5 bases from J; bases unmatched to any gene: 9. The CDR3 covers 15 residues. In DNA, the CDR3 is TGTGCCAGCAGTCCAGCCTCGACAGGGTATCAGCCCCAGCATTTT. This codes for CASSPASTGYQPQHF.

This chain joins TRBV5-1 and TRBJ1-4, with TRBD1 matching 10 bases. Germline V lookup: CDR1 SGHRS, CDR2 YFSETQ. Trimming cost V 3 bases and J 8 bases; bases outside gene matches: 7. The CDR3 has 15 residues. CDR3 in DNA: TGCGCCAGCAGCTGGCGGACAGGGGGAAACGAAAAACTGTTTTTT. It specifies CASSWRTGGNEKLFF.

This chain uses TRBV3-1 (or the pseudogene TRBV3-2) with TRBJ1-3; D is perhaps TRBD1 (5 bases). Germline CDR1 reads LGHDT; CDR2 reads YNNKEL (reference sequence). The germline V and J ends were trimmed by 4 bases and 6 bases, with 13 bases remaining between them. The length of the CDR3 is 14 residues. CDR3 nucleotides: TGTGCCAGCAGCCGCAGGGAAGTAATAAACACCATATATTTT. It codes for CASSRREVINTIYF.

The chain is built from TRBV10-3 and TRBJ1-1; no reliable D call. Germline V gene data show CDR1 as ENHRY and CDR2 as SYGVKD. Trimming took off 3 bases at V and 1 base at J, with 9 bases between the two ends. This CDR3 has 14 residues. CDR3 region: CAISDGVANTEAFF. The CDR3, as DNA: TGTGCCATCAGTGACGGGGTGGCGAACACTGAAGCTTTCTTT.

The chain joins TRBV28 to TRBJ1-5; 7 bases are a match to TRBD1. CDR1 MDHEN and CDR2 SYDVKM come from the germline V gene. The CDR3 covers 17 residues. Trimming removed 1 base from V and 4 bases from J; junction bases left unmatched: 10. The chain's CDR3 is CASSLSYPGGENQPQHF. CDR3 nucleotides: TGTGCCAGCAGTTTATCGTATCCAGGGGGGGAAAATCAGCCCCAGCATTTT.

CDR3 residues: CASSWVGVGNEQFF. CDR3 in DNA: TGTGCCAGCAGCTGGGTGGGGGTAGGCAATGAGCAGTTCTTC. The chain uses TRBV5-5 and TRBJ2-1; D may correspond to TRBD1 or TRBD2 (5 bases each). Germline-derived CDR1 and CDR2 are SGHKS and YYEKEE (reference sequence). With 3 bases removed from V and 6 bases from J, the gap between germline ends came to 13 bases. The CDR3 is 14 amino acids.

This clone was seen more than once but under ten times. The chain employs TRBV2 and TRBJ1-2; D not certain. The V gene's germline CDR1 is SNHLY and CDR2 FYNNEI. V lost 1 base and J lost 4, with 7 bases in between. This CDR3 spans 13 amino acids. Written as DNA, the CDR3 is TGTGCCAGCAGTGAAGAGGTTTTCTATGGCTACACCTTC. It codes for CASSEEVFYGYTF.

The V gene is TRBV4-1, the J gene TRBJ2-2; D perhaps matches TRBD2 (5 bases). With 0 bases removed from V and 5 bases from J, the gap between germline ends came to 13 bases. In germline, CDR1 is MGHRA, CDR2 YSYEKL. The CDR3 consists of 16 residues. This CDR3 reads CASSQEGRGFTGELFF. The CDR3 DNA sequence: TGCGCCAGCAGCCAAGAGGGTCGAGGGTTTACCGGGGAGCTGTTTTTT.

The V and J genes are TRBV11-2 and TRBJ2-1; the D is unclear. Germline lookup yields CDR1 SGHAT and CDR2 FQNNGV. This CDR3 contains 12 residues. V was shortened by 4 bases and J by 4 bases, with 5 bases between the two germline ends. CDR3 amino acids: CASSSDYNEQFF. For the CDR3, the DNA is TGTGCCAGCAGCTCGGATTACAATGAGCAGTTCTTC. Full variable domain (remainder filled in from reference TRBV11-2 and TRBJ2-1): EAGVAQSPRYKIIEKRQSVAFWCNPISGHATLYWYQQILGQGPKLLIQFQNNGVVDDSQLPKDRFSAERLKGVDSTLKIQPAKLEDSAVYLCASSSDYNEQFFGPGTRLTVL.

With regard to this clone: The junction and the germline gene differ at one end; a read error may be behind it. V usage is TRBV20-1 and J usage is TRBJ1-2; no firm D call. The CDR3 consists of 11 residues. Germline lookup yields CDR1 DFQATT and CDR2 SNEGSKA (reference sequence). Written as DNA, the CDR3 is TGCAGTGCTGGAGACAACTATGGCTACACCTTC. It specifies CSAGDNYGYTF.

This chain uses TRBV7-8 with TRBJ2-1; perhaps D is TRBD1 or TRBD2 (5 bases each). The CDR3 covers 14 residues. V was shortened by 4 bases and J by 9 bases, with 16 bases between the two germline ends. Germline V CDR1 and CDR2: SGHVS, FQNEAQ. CDR3 bases: TGTGCCAGCAGCTATCGGGGCGAGACCCGTGAGCAGTTCTTC. This sequence encodes CASSYRGETREQFF. Supplemented by reference TRBV7-8 and TRBJ2-1, the full variable domain reads GAGVSQSPRYKVAKRGQDVALRCDPISGHVSLFWYQQALGQGPEFLTYFQNEAQLDKSGLPSDRFFAERPEGSVSTLKIQRTQQEDSAVYLCASSYRGETREQFFGPGTRLTVL.

The chain carries TRBV11-2 and TRBJ2-7; 8 nucleotides match TRBD1. The CDR3 sequence is 16 residues long. V lost 4 bases, J lost 1 base, and 9 bases stayed unmatched. Per the germline V gene, CDR1 is SGHAT and CDR2 is FQNNGV. CDR3 coding DNA: TGTGCCAGCAGCTCCATAGCCAGGACAGGGTCCTACGAGCAGTACTTC. Protein product: CASSSIARTGSYEQYF.